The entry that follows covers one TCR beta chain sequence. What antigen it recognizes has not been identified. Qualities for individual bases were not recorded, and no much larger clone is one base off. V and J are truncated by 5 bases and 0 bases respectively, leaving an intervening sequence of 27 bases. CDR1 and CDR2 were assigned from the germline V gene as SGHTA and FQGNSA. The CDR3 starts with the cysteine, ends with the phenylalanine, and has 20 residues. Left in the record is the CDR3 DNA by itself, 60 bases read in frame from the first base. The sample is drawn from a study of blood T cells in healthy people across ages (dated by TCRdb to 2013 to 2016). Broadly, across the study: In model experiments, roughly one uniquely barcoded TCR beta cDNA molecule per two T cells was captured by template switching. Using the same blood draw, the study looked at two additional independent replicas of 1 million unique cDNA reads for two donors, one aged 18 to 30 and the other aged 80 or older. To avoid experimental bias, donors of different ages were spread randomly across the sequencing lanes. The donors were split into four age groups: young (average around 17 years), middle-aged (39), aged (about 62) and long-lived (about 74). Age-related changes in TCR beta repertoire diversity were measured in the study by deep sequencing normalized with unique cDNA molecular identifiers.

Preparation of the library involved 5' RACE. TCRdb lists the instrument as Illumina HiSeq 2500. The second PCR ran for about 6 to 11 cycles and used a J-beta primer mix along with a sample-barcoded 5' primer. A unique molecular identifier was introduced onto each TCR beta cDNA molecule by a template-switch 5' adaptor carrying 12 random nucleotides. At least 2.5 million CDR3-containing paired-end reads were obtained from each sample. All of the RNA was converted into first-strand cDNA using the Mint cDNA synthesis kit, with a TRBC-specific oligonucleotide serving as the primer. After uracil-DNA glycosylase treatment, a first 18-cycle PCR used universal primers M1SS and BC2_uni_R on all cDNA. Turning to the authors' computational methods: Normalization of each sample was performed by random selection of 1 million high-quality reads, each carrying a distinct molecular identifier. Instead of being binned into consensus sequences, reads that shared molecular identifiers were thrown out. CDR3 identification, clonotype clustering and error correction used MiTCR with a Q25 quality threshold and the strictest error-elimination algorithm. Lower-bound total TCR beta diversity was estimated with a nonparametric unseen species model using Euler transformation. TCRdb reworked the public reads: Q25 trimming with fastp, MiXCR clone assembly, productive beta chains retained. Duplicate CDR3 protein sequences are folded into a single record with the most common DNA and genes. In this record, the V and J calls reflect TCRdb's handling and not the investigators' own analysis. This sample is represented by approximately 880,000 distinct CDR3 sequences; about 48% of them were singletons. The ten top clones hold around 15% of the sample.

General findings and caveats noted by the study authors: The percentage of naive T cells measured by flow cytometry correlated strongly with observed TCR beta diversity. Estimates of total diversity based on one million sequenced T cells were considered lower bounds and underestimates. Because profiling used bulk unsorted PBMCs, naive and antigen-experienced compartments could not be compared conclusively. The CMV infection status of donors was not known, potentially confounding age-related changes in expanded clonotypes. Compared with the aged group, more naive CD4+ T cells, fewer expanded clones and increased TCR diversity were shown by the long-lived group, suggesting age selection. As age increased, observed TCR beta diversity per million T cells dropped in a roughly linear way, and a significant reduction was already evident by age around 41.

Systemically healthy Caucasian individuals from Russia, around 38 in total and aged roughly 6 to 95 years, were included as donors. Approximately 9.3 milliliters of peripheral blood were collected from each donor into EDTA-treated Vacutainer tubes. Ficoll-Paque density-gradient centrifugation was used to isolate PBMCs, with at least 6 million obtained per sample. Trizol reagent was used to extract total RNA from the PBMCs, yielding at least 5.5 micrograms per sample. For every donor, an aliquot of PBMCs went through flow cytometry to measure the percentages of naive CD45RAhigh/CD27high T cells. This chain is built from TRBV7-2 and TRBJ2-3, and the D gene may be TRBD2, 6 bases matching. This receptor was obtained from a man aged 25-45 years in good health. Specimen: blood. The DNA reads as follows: TGTGCCAGCAGCCTCACAGCCCGCTCGCTAGCGCGGCTTAGCACAGATACGCAGTATTTT. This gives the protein CASSLTARSLARLSTDTQYF.